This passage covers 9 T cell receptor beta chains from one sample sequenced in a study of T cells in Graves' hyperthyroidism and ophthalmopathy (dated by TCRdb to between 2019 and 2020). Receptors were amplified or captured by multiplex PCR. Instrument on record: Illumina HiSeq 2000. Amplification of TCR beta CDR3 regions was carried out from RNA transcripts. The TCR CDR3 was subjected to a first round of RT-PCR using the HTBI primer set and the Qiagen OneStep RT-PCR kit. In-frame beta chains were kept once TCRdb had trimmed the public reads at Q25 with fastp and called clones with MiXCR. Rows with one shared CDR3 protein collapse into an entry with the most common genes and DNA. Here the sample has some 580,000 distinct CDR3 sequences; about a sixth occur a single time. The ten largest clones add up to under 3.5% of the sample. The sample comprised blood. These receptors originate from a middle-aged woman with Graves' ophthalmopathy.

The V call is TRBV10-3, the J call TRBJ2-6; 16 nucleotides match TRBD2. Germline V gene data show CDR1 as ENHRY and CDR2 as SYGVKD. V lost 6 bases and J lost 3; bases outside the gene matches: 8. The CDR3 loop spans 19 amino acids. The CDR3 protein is CAISPGLAGGLIGANVLTF. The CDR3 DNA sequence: TGTGCCATCAGCCCGGGACTAGCGGGAGGGCTCATTGGGGCCAACGTCCTGACTTTC.

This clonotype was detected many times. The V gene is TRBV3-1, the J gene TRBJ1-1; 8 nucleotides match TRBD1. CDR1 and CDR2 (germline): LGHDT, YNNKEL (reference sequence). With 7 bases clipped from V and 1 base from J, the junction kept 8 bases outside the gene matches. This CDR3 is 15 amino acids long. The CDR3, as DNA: TGTGCCAGCACGCCTGGTGGGACAGGGAACACTGAAGCTTTCTTT. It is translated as CASTPGGTGNTEAFF.

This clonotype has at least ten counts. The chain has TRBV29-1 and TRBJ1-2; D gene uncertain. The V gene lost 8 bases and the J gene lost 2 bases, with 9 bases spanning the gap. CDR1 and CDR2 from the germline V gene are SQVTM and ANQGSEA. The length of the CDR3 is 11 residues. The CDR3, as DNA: TGCAGCATAGACGTAAACTATGGCTACACCTTC. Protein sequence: CSIDVNYGYTF.

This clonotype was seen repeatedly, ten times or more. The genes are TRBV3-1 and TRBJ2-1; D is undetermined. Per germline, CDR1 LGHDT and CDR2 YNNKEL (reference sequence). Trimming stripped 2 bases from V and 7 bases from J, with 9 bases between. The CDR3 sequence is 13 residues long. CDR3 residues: CASSQRILNEQFF. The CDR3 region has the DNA TGTGCCAGCAGCCAACGTATCCTGAATGAGCAGTTCTTC.

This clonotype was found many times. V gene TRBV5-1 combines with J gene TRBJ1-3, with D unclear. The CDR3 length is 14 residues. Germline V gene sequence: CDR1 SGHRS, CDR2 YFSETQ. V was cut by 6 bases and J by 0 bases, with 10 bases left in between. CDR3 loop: CASTTGGSGNTIYF. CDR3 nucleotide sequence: TGCGCCAGCACCACGGGTGGCTCTGGAAACACCATATATTTT.

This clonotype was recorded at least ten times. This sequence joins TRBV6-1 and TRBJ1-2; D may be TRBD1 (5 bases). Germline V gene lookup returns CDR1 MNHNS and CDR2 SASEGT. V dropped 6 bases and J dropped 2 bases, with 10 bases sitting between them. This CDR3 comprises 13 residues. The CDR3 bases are TGTGCCAGCAGACGACAGAGAAACTATGGCTACACCTTC. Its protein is CASRRQRNYGYTF.

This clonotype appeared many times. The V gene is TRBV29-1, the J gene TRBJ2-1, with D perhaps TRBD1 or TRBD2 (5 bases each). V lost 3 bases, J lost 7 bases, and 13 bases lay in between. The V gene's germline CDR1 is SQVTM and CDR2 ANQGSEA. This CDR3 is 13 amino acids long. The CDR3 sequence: CSVERQGGNEQFF. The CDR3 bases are TGCAGCGTTGAGCGGCAGGGCGGGAATGAGCAGTTCTTC.

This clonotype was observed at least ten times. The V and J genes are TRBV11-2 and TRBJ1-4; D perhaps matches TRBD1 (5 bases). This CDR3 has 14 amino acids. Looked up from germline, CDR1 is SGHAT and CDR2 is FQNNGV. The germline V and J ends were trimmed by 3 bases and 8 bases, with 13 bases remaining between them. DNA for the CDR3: TGTGCCAGCAGCTTTGCAGGGCTGGGGGAAAAACTGTTTTTT. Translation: CASSFAGLGEKLFF.

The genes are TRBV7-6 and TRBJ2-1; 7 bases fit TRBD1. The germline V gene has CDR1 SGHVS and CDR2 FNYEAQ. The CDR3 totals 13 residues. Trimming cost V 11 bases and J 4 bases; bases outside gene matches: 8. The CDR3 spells CAGAAGGYNEQFF. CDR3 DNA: TGTGCCGGCGCCGCAGGGGGTTACAATGAGCAGTTCTTC.